Shown below are 30 T cell receptor beta chains from a single sample sequenced in a study of CD8 T cells in Susac syndrome. Reverse transcription used about 0.45 to 1 ug RNA and random hexamers. TCRdb itself ran the immunoSEQ multiplex PCR reads through MiXCR, one entry per CDR3 protein. The table shows more than 75,000 distinct CDR3 sequences, with roughly 93% occurring only once. Sequenced sample: CD8+ T cells from PBMCs. All receptors come from a human donor in good health.

This clonotype has only one observation. This chain joins TRBV5-6 and TRBJ2-7; TRBD2 matches at 11 bases. Germline V CDR1 and CDR2: SGHDT, YYEEEE. This CDR3 has 14 residues. Trimming took 3 bases from V and 5 from J; bases not matched to a gene: 4. The CDR3 loop reads CASSYGTSGDEQYF. The CDR3 nucleotides read TGTGCCAGCAGCTACGGGACTAGCGGAGACGAGCAGTACTTC. The full variable domain, in which reference TRBV5-6 and TRBJ2-7 provide the parts outside the CDR3, is DAGVTQSPTHLIKTRGQQVTLRCSPKSGHDTVSWYQQALGQGPQFIFQYYEEEERQRGNFPDRFSGHQFPNYSSELNVNALLLGDSALYLCASSYGTSGDEQYFGPGTRLTVT.

The rearrangement links TRBV20-1 to TRBJ2-7; tentative D call: TRBD2 (6 bases). Trimming took off 8 bases at V and 0 bases at J, with 17 bases between the two ends. CDR3 size: 14 residues. Per germline, CDR1 DFQATT and CDR2 SNEGSKA (reference sequence). CDR3 nucleotides: TGCAGTTTTAGCGGACTCCCAAACTCCTACGAGCAGTACGTC. This translates into CSFSGLPNSYEQYV.

V is TRBV9 and J is TRBJ2-3, with 9 positions matching TRBD2. Trimming took 0 bases from V and 4 from J; bases not matched to a gene: 6. Germline V gene sequence: CDR1 SGDLS, CDR2 YYNGEE. This CDR3 has 16 residues. CDR3 nucleotides: TGTGCCAGCAGCGTAGCTGGAGCGGGGGGTCCAGATACGCAGTATTTT. This codes for CASSVAGAGGPDTQYF.

The chain has TRBV7-2 and TRBJ2-7, with D unclear. Germline V gene lookup returns CDR1 SGHTA and CDR2 FQGNSA. The V end was cut by 3 bases, the J end by 6 bases, with 9 bases between. This CDR3 region has 12 residues. CDR3 sequence (DNA): TGTGCCAGCAGCTTGGGAACAGTCGAGCAGTACTTC. It codes for CASSLGTVEQYF.

The CDR3 nucleotides are TGTGCCACCAGCAGACTTCAGGGCTACGAGCAGTACTTC. It yields the protein CATSRLQGYEQYF. The V call is TRBV15, the J call TRBJ2-7; D perhaps matches TRBD1 (5 bases). The V gene lost 2 bases and the J gene lost 3 bases, with 8 bases spanning the gap. The CDR3 covers 13 residues. Germline-derived CDR1 and CDR2 are LNHNV and YYDKDF (reference sequence).

This chain uses TRBV5-6 with TRBJ1-1; no clear D. Germline V gene lookup returns CDR1 SGHDT and CDR2 YYEEEE. The CDR3 spans 13 residues. Trimming took 4 bases from V and 1 from J, leaving 8 bases between them. This chain's CDR3 is CASSPIKNTEAFF. CDR3 DNA: TGTGCCAGCAGCCCAATTAAGAACACTGAAGCTTTCTTT.

V is TRBV6-5 and J is TRBJ2-1; perhaps TRBD2 as D (6 bases). Germline V gene sequence: CDR1 MNHEY, CDR2 SVGAGI. Trimming left V 4 bases short and J 2 bases short, with 9 bases between. This CDR3 spans 14 amino acids. CDR3 DNA sequence: TGTGCCAGCAGTTGGAGGGGCGCCTACAATGAGCAGTTCTTC. Its translation is CASSWRGAYNEQFF.

This clonotype was counted a few times. The rearrangement links TRBV6-4 to TRBJ2-3; TRBD2 matches 11 bases. CDR3 length: 15 amino acids. Losses at the gene ends were 6 bases for V and 1 base for J; bases not matched to a gene: 3. From germline, CDR1 is MRHNA and CDR2 SNTAGT. CDR3 region: CASRLLAGGTDTQYF. CDR3 in DNA: TGTGCCAGCAGGCTACTAGCGGGAGGCACAGATACGCAGTATTTT.

The chain joins TRBV19 to TRBJ1-6; maybe TRBD1 (6 bases). Germline V CDR1 and CDR2: LNHDA, SQIVND (reference sequence). V dropped 4 bases and J dropped 7 bases, with 14 bases sitting between them. This CDR3 is 15 amino acids long. The CDR3 spells CASSTGGAGNSPLHF. CDR3 bases: TGTGCCAGTAGTACCGGGGGCGCCGGGAATTCACCCCTCCACTTT.

The chain joins TRBV9 to TRBJ2-1; D is unclear. Trimming stripped 0 bases from V and 2 bases from J, with 6 bases between. From germline, CDR1 is SGDLS and CDR2 YYNGEE. The CDR3 spans 14 residues. Written as DNA, the CDR3 is TGTGCCAGCAGCGTAGGGAATACCTACAATGAGCAGTTCTTC. It specifies CASSVGNTYNEQFF.

The chain links TRBV4-1 to TRBJ1-2; the D is unclear. V was pared by 2 bases and J by 3 bases, with 13 bases between. In germline, CDR1 is MGHRA, CDR2 YSYEKL. This CDR3 contains 15 residues. The CDR3 reads CASSQSPASYYGYTF. CDR3 coding DNA: TGCGCCAGCAGCCAATCCCCCGCCTCCTACTATGGCTACACCTTC.

In DNA form, the CDR3 reads TGCGCCAGCAGCCTAGGCGATCAGCCCCAGCATTTT. This sequence encodes CASSLGDQPQHF. V usage is TRBV4-1 and J usage is TRBJ1-5; D ambiguous. This CDR3 contains 12 residues. Germline CDR1 and CDR2: MGHRA and YSYEKL. The V gene lost 4 bases and the J gene lost 5 bases, with 6 bases spanning the gap.

The chain links TRBV27 to TRBJ1-5; D unresolved. The CDR3 is 14 residues long. Trimming removed 8 bases at V and 0 bases at J, with 11 bases between. From germline, CDR1 is MNHEY and CDR2 SMNVEV (reference sequence). The chain's CDR3 is CASGTGSSNQPQHF. The DNA for the CDR3 is TGTGCCAGCGGAACCGGGAGTAGCAATCAGCCCCAGCATTTT.

V usage is TRBV12-3 or TRBV12-4 and J usage is TRBJ2-3; a possible D gene is TRBD2 (5 bases). Trimming left V 10 bases short and J 3 bases short, with 14 bases between. The CDR3 totals 13 residues. The CDR3 protein is CATSRGMTDTQYF. The DNA of the CDR3 is TGTGCCACCTCGAGAGGGATGACAGATACGCAGTATTTT.

This clonotype was detected only a few times. The chain employs TRBV14 and TRBJ2-1; maybe TRBD2 (6 bases). The CDR3 totals 12 residues. Germline V gene data show CDR1 as SGHDN and CDR2 as FVKESK. Between the trimmed V and J ends, which lost 3 bases and 8 bases, there was a span of 8 bases. The CDR3 bases are TGTGCCAGCAGCCACTCTAGCGATGAGCAGTTCTTC. The encoded protein is CASSHSSDEQFF.

The J gene is TRBJ2-7, the V gene TRBV4-1, with unresolved D. The CDR3 sequence is 15 residues long. Germline CDR1 MGHRA, CDR2 YSYEKL. The V end was cut by 1 base, the J end by 2 bases, with 12 bases between. The CDR3 is CASSQALQLTYEQYF. CDR3 nucleotide sequence: TGCGCCAGCAGCCAAGCCCTACAGCTAACCTACGAGCAGTACTTC.

J is TRBJ2-5 and V is TRBV4-3; 8 nucleotides match TRBD1. Germline CDR1 is LGHNA and CDR2 is YSLEER. V shed 0 bases and J 5 bases; nucleotides not matched to a gene: 5. The CDR3 sequence is 15 residues long. The chain's CDR3 is CASSQDQGAGETQYF. The CDR3 DNA reads as TGCGCCAGCAGCCAAGATCAGGGGGCTGGGGAGACCCAGTACTTC.

This clonotype was detected only a few times. The J gene is TRBJ2-1, the V gene TRBV27, with 8 bases fitting TRBD1. The CDR3 has 14 residues. Trimming cost V 4 bases and J 4 bases; bases outside gene matches: 3. Germline V gene data show CDR1 as MNHEY and CDR2 as SMNVEV (reference sequence). CDR3 amino acids: CASSSGTGYNEQFF. The CDR3 DNA sequence: TGTGCCAGCAGTTCCGGGACAGGTTACAATGAGCAGTTCTTC.

This chain links TRBV27 with TRBJ2-7; a possible D gene is TRBD2 (5 bases). V was pared by 0 bases and J by 6 bases, with 9 bases between. Germline V gene data show CDR1 as MNHEY and CDR2 as SMNVEV (reference sequence). CDR3 length equals 13 residues. DNA of the CDR3: TGTGCCAGCAGTTTATCGGTGGGGAGCGAGCAGTACGTC. Its translation: CASSLSVGSEQYV.

This chain connects TRBV28 to TRBJ2-1; 9 nucleotides agree with TRBD2. V gave up 6 bases and J gave up 0 bases; unmatched junction bases: 12. This CDR3 comprises 18 residues. Per germline, CDR1 MDHEN and CDR2 SYDVKM. The CDR3 loop reads CASSPLASGISSYNEQFF. DNA of the CDR3: TGTGCCAGCAGCCCCCTAGCTAGCGGGATTAGCTCCTACAATGAGCAGTTCTTC.

This chain connects TRBV20-1 to TRBJ2-7; D ambiguous. Trimming left V 3 bases short and J 3 bases short, with 6 bases between. The germline V gene encodes CDR1 DFQATT and CDR2 SNEGSKA (reference sequence). The CDR3 has 11 residues. CDR3 region: CSARYNYEQYV. The CDR3 DNA reads TGCAGTGCTAGGTACAACTACGAGCAGTACGTC.

V gene TRBV13 combines with J gene TRBJ2-1; tentatively, D is TRBD1 or TRBD2 (5 bases each). V dropped 8 bases and J dropped 5 bases, with 13 bases sitting between them. Germline V lookup: CDR1 PRHDT, CDR2 FYEKMQ (reference sequence). The length of the CDR3 is 13 residues. The CDR3 is CASGRTGHNEQFF. The CDR3 DNA is TGTGCCAGCGGACGGACGGGACACAATGAGCAGTTCTTC.

The gene calls are TRBV6-5 and TRBJ1-1, with no clear D. This CDR3 contains 18 residues. Germline V gives CDR1 MNHEY, CDR2 SVGAGI. Trimming took 0 bases from V and 0 from J, leaving 17 bases between them. The chain's CDR3 is CASSYSISPHTMNTEAFF. The CDR3 DNA sequence: TGTGCCAGCAGTTACTCAATTTCCCCCCACACCATGAACACTGAAGCTTTCTTT.

The chain uses TRBV14 and TRBJ2-4, with D possibly TRBD1 on 6 matching bases. CDR3 length: 16 residues. CDR1 and CDR2 from the germline V gene are SGHDN and FVKESK. V was clipped by 2 bases and J by 1 base, with 12 bases between them. CDR3 nucleotide sequence: TGTGCCAGCAGCCAAACCAGGGGAACGGCCAAAAACATTCAGTACTTC. Amino acid sequence: CASSQTRGTAKNIQYF.

The chain joins TRBV27 to TRBJ2-1; 12 nucleotides align to TRBD2. Germline assignment: CDR1 MNHEY and CDR2 SMNVEV (reference sequence). The CDR3 runs to 15 residues. V shed 3 bases, J shed 6 bases, and the junction held 3 bases outside the gene matches. DNA for the CDR3: TGTGCCAGCAGTTTGACTAGCGGGAGAGTCAATGAGCAGTTCTTC. It specifies CASSLTSGRVNEQFF.

This chain connects TRBV3-1 to TRBJ2-5; no definite D call. The germline V and J ends were trimmed by 2 bases and 5 bases, with 15 bases remaining between them. Looked up from germline, CDR1 is LGHDT and CDR2 is YNNKEL (reference sequence). The CDR3 covers 15 residues. CDR3 in amino acids: CASSQNAGIWETQYF. CDR3 nucleotides: TGTGCCAGCAGCCAAAACGCCGGAATATGGGAGACCCAGTACTTC.

This clonotype was seen once. The rearrangement uses TRBV4-1 and TRBJ1-2; D is unclear. The V gene lost 0 bases and the J gene lost 5 bases, with 10 bases spanning the gap. Looked up from germline, CDR1 is MGHRA and CDR2 is YSYEKL. CDR3 length: 14 residues. CDR3 DNA: TGCGCCAGCAGCCAAGATCTTTCCTTTTATGGCTACACCTTC. This codes for CASSQDLSFYGYTF.

The gene calls are TRBV20-1 and TRBJ2-2; D might be TRBD1 or TRBD2, each matching 6 bases. V lost 0 bases to trimming and J lost 3 bases, with 11 bases between them. Germline values: CDR1 DFQATT, CDR2 SNEGSKA (reference sequence). The CDR3 has 15 amino acids. In DNA, the CDR3 is TGCAGTGCTAGAGATTGGGGGGCCGACACCGGGGAGCTGTTTTTT. Its protein is CSARDWGADTGELFF.

The J gene is TRBJ2-3, the V gene TRBV9; 10 bases align to TRBD2. This CDR3 contains 15 residues. Germline values: CDR1 SGDLS, CDR2 YYNGEE. The trim removed 4 bases at V and 2 bases at J, leaving 4 bases unmatched. The DNA of the CDR3 is TGTGCCAGCAGCCTCCTAGCGGGGGTCACAGATACGCAGTATTTT. Translating gives CASSLLAGVTDTQYF.

The chain links TRBV15 to TRBJ1-1; TRBD1 agrees at 8 bases. The V segment lost 0 bases and the J segment 5 bases; nucleotides outside the gene matches: 8. The germline V gene has CDR1 LNHNV and CDR2 YYDKDF (reference sequence). This CDR3 has 16 amino acids. The CDR3 region has the DNA TGTGCCACCAGCAGAGATATTCTCACAGGGGGAACTGAAGCTTTCTTT. This encodes CATSRDILTGGTEAFF.